This entry lists 27 T cell receptor beta chains sequenced from one sample in a study of TIL therapy for anti-PD-1-resistant metastatic lung cancer. Time point given: pre-treatment sample, taken before nivolumab and TIL therapy. The libraries were made with immunoSEQ v3. The protocol was immunoSEQ multiplex PCR, while the TCRdb copy is restricted to in-frame clones and leaves out a portion. Among nearly 60,000 clones listed, more than 60% were seen once. The sequencing here drew on blood, taken at baseline. The origin of the receptors is a person aged 25 to 80 with non-small cell lung cancer.

The chain carries TRBV4-2 and TRBJ2-5; a weak D match, TRBD2 (6 bases). Trimming took off 4 bases at V and 5 bases at J, with 20 bases between the two ends. Germline CDR1 is LGHNA and CDR2 is YNFKEQ. This CDR3 is 16 amino acids long. As DNA, the CDR3 is TGTGCCAGCAGCCCGGCCAGGACTAACCTGTTGGAGACCCAGTACTTC. It specifies CASSPARTNLLETQYF.

This clone occurred a few times. The V gene is TRBV18, the J gene TRBJ1-4, with TRBD1 matching over 10 bases. V lost 4 bases, J lost 6 bases, and 2 bases stayed unmatched. Germline V gives CDR1 KGHSH, CDR2 LQKENI. There are 14 residues in the CDR3. The CDR3 DNA reads as TGTGCCAGCTCACGGACAGGGGGAGATGAAAAACTGTTTTTT. Translation: CASSRTGGDEKLFF.

V gene TRBV1 combines with J gene TRBJ2-1; the D call of TRBD2 is as the table states it, not checked on the DNA. TRBV1 constitutes a pseudogene. The CDR3 runs 15 residues. The CDR3 region is CTSSHLLAGANEQFF. Written as DNA, the CDR3 is TGCACCAGCAGCCACCTCCTAGCGGGAGCTAATGAGCAGTTCTTC.

Note on this clone: This same CDR3 is encoded by further DNA sequences in the sample. The V call is TRBV29-1, the J call TRBJ2-3, with D unclear. Germline V gene data show CDR1 as SQVTM and CDR2 as ANQGSEA. Deletions cut 7 bases from V and 0 bases from J, with 11 bases between. CDR3 length: 13 residues. In DNA, the CDR3 is TGCAGCGCCGGTCCCAGTAGCACAGATACGCAGTATTTT. This translates into CSAGPSSTDTQYF.

This chain connects TRBV7-2 to TRBJ2-7, with 10 bases fitting TRBD1. The CDR3 is 15 residues long. Trimming at V came to 1 base and at J to 6 bases, leaving 6 bases not matched to a gene. In germline, CDR1 is SGHTA, CDR2 FQGNSA. CDR3 region: CASSLGGQGPGEQYF. The CDR3 nucleotides are TGTGCCAGCAGCTTAGGGGGACAGGGGCCTGGCGAGCAGTACTTC.

This clone was counted only a few times. The CDR3 DNA reads TGTGCCAGCAGCTTAGATTCCAAAGGGGCAGGCTATGGCTACACCTTC. Translating gives CASSLDSKGAGYGYTF. The chain links TRBV7-6 to TRBJ1-2; weak D call: TRBD1 (5 bases). V was trimmed by 1 base and J by 4 bases, leaving 16 bases between them. Germline CDR1 reads SGHVS; CDR2 reads FNYEAQ. The CDR3 totals 16 residues.

This clone was detected a few times. The chain is built from TRBV6-1 and TRBJ1-5, with 9 positions matching TRBD1. This CDR3 region has 15 residues. The ends lost 6 bases at V and 4 bases at J; junction bases unmatched: 7. Germline-derived CDR1 and CDR2 are MNHNS and SASEGT. As DNA, the CDR3 is TGTGCCAGCAGCGCTAGACAGGGGGGGAATCAGCCCCAGCATTTT. Its translation is CASSARQGGNQPQHF.

The rearrangement uses TRBV6-5 and TRBJ1-4; 7 bases map to TRBD1. Germline V CDR1 and CDR2: MNHEY, SVGAGI. This CDR3 region has 15 residues. V shed 5 bases and J 8 bases; nucleotides not matched to a gene: 11. The CDR3 region is CASSRGGAGDEKLFF. CDR3 DNA: TGTGCCAGCAGTCGAGGGGGCGCGGGAGACGAAAAACTGTTTTTT.

The rearrangement joins TRBV6-5 to TRBJ1-1; 9 bases line up with TRBD1. The CDR3 is 15 amino acids. Trimming removed 5 bases from V and 1 base from J; junction bases left unmatched: 5. The germline V gene encodes CDR1 MNHEY and CDR2 SVGAGI. CDR3 bases: TGTGCCAGCAGTAAGGGACAGGGACAGAACACTGAAGCTTTCTTT. It yields the protein CASSKGQGQNTEAFF.

This rearrangement joins TRBV2 to TRBJ1-6; 11 nucleotides line up with TRBD1. CDR1 is SNHLY and CDR2 is FYNNEI in the germline V gene. V lost 2 bases, J lost 9 bases, and 6 bases stayed unmatched. CDR3 length: 16 residues. CDR3 protein: CASSENGQGAGSPLHF. The CDR3 nucleotides read TGTGCCAGCAGTGAAAACGGACAGGGGGCGGGTTCACCCCTCCACTTT.

The chain employs TRBV12-5 and TRBJ1-3; D remains unclear. Trimming shortened V by 0 bases and J by 1 base, and 4 bases separated the two germline ends. Germline V gene lookup returns CDR1 LGHNT and CDR2 FRNRAP. There are 14 residues in the CDR3. CDR3: CASGLVESGNTIYF. The CDR3 DNA sequence: TGTGCTAGTGGTTTGGTAGAATCTGGAAACACCATATATTTT.

The genes are TRBV15 and TRBJ1-2; 7 positions match TRBD1. The CDR3 runs 15 residues. CDR1 and CDR2 (germline): LNHNV, YYDKDF (reference sequence). V trimming: 0 bases; J trimming: 5 bases; junction bases outside the gene matches: 6. For the CDR3, the DNA is TGTGCCACCAGCAGAGATCAGCGACAGGGTTATGGCTACACCTTC. This translates into CATSRDQRQGYGYTF.

The chain employs TRBV2 and TRBJ1-3; tentative D call: TRBD1 (5 bases). Germline CDR1 is SNHLY and CDR2 is FYNNEI. V was shortened by 4 bases and J by 8 bases, with 12 bases between the two germline ends. CDR3 length: 13 amino acids. DNA for the CDR3: TGTGCCAGCAGTGGGGAAGGGGTGGACACCATATATTTT. Its translation is CASSGEGVDTIYF.

V usage is TRBV7-2 and J usage is TRBJ2-7; D is possibly TRBD1 (5 bases). The CDR3 consists of 14 residues. Germline V gene lookup returns CDR1 SGHTA and CDR2 FQGNSA. The V end lost 1 base, the J end lost 2 bases, and 9 bases lay between the germline ends. The CDR3 reads CASSLGGQTYEQYF. CDR3 DNA sequence: TGTGCCAGCAGCTTAGGCGGACAAACCTACGAGCAGTACTTC.

V and J are TRBV19 and TRBJ2-3, with D uncertain. The CDR3 totals 13 residues. Germline lookup yields CDR1 LNHDA and CDR2 SQIVND (reference sequence). The germline V and J ends were trimmed by 1 base and 1 base, with 3 bases remaining between them. CDR3 in DNA: TGTGCCAGTAGTATAGGGGGCACAGATACGCAGTATTTT. Residues: CASSIGGTDTQYF.

The chain is built from TRBV5-4 and TRBJ2-3, with 8 bases matching TRBD1. Losses at the gene ends were 5 bases for V and 0 bases for J; bases not matched to a gene: 8. Germline loops: CDR1 SGHNT, CDR2 YYREEE (reference sequence). The CDR3 runs 16 residues. This CDR3 reads CASRQGAGSSTDTQYF. The CDR3 nucleotides are TGTGCCAGCAGGCAGGGGGCGGGGTCTAGCACAGATACGCAGTATTTT.

The gene calls are TRBV27 and TRBJ1-5; D gene ambiguous. The CDR3 extends over 16 amino acids. Trimming removed 5 bases at V and 1 base at J, with 15 bases between. CDR1 and CDR2 (germline): MNHEY, SMNVEV (reference sequence). CDR3 loop: CASSPTTDYSNQPQHF. CDR3 sequence (DNA): TGTGCCAGCAGTCCCACGACGGACTACAGCAATCAGCCCCAGCATTTT.

This clone showed up just once. V usage is TRBV5-1 and J usage is TRBJ1-5; no reliable D call. Germline lookup yields CDR1 SGHRS and CDR2 YFSETQ. This CDR3 is built from 15 residues. V was shortened by 0 bases and J by 2 bases, with 9 bases between the two germline ends. The CDR3 DNA sequence: TGCGCCAGCAGCTTGGGGGATGTTGGCAATCAGCCCCAGCATTTT. Translating it yields CASSLGDVGNQPQHF.

The chain employs TRBV5-1 and TRBJ1-3; no reliable D call. The CDR3 totals 15 residues. Trimming took 0 bases from V and 4 from J, leaving 11 bases between them. Germline loops: CDR1 SGHRS, CDR2 YFSETQ. The CDR3 loop is CASSLVGVGGNTIYF. The DNA of the CDR3 is TGCGCCAGCAGCTTGGTAGGAGTAGGAGGAAACACCATATATTTT. Full variable domain (rest looked up from reference TRBV5-1 and TRBJ1-3): KAGVTQTPRYLIKTRGQQVTLSCSPISGHRSVSWYQQTPGQGLQFLFEYFSETQRNKGNFPGRFSGRQFSNSRSEMNVSTLELGDSALYLCASSLVGVGGNTIYFGEGSWLTVV.

This chain links TRBV6-1 with TRBJ1-5; unclear D gene. Trimming removed 7 bases from V and 0 bases from J, with 13 bases in between. The germline gives CDR1 MNHNS, CDR2 SASEGT. The CDR3 spans 15 residues. The DNA of the CDR3 is TGTGCCAGCACGGTGTCCCTCTATAGCAATCAGCCCCAGCATTTT. This gives the protein CASTVSLYSNQPQHF.

This chain joins TRBV5-6 and TRBJ1-2; 7 nucleotides match TRBD1. This CDR3 is built from 13 residues. Losses at the gene ends were 6 bases for V and 4 bases for J; bases not matched to a gene: 6. CDR1 and CDR2 (germline): SGHDT, YYEEEE. The CDR3 sequence is CASMRGQGYGYTF. The CDR3 DNA reads as TGTGCCAGCATGAGGGGGCAGGGCTATGGCTACACCTTC.

The sample holds a few counts of this clone. V gene TRBV5-6 combines with J gene TRBJ2-3; 7 bases match TRBD1. Germline lookup yields CDR1 SGHDT and CDR2 YYEEEE. J gave up 3 bases and V 1 base, and 17 bases lay outside the gene matches. The CDR3 has 19 residues. CDR3 nucleotide sequence: TGTGCCAGCAGCTTGATTGGGTCTGAGGGGGCGATTGTGACAGATACGCAGTATTTT. It is translated as CASSLIGSEGAIVTDTQYF. The variable domain in full, with the rest retrieved from reference TRBV5-6 and TRBJ2-3, is DAGVTQSPTHLIKTRGQQVTLRCSPKSGHDTVSWYQQALGQGPQFIFQYYEEEERQRGNFPDRFSGHQFPNYSSELNVNALLLGDSALYLCASSLIGSEGAIVTDTQYFGPGTRLTVL.

V and J are TRBV4-3 and TRBJ2-1, with D possibly matching TRBD2 (5 bases). There are 13 residues in the CDR3. V shed 1 base and J shed 10 bases, with 11 bases lying between them. CDR1 and CDR2 from the germline V gene are LGHNA and YSLEER. CDR3 sequence: CASSQVRGLEQFF. DNA of the CDR3: TGCGCCAGCAGCCAAGTTCGGGGTTTGGAGCAGTTCTTC.

Details on this clone: The sample carries other DNA sequences with the same CDR3. The rearrangement links TRBV10-3 to TRBJ1-5, with 8 bases fitting TRBD1. V was pared by 6 bases and J by 5 bases, with 3 bases of the junction left unmatched. This CDR3 spans 13 amino acids. Germline V gene lookup returns CDR1 ENHRY and CDR2 SYGVKD. CDR3: CAISVGQDQPQHF. CDR3 nucleotides: TGTGCCATCAGCGTGGGACAGGATCAGCCCCAGCATTTT.

This rearrangement joins TRBV21-1 to TRBJ1-3; the listed D gene, TRBD1, was not tested against the DNA. TRBV21-1 is annotated as a pseudogene. The CDR3 is 16 amino acids. CDR3 loop: CASSNRDRDSGNTIYF. In DNA, the CDR3 is TGTGCCAGCAGCAACCGGGACAGGGACTCTGGAAACACCATATATTTT.

The V gene is TRBV12-5, the J gene TRBJ1-1, with 10 positions matching TRBD1. V gave up 6 bases and J gave up 3 bases; unmatched junction bases: 10. The CDR3 is 16 amino acids. Germline V CDR1 and CDR2: LGHNT, FRNRAP. The CDR3 loop reads CASGQFPGTGDTEAFF. DNA for the CDR3: TGTGCTAGTGGCCAATTTCCCGGGACAGGGGACACTGAAGCTTTCTTT.

The CDR3 region is CASSLMGVMNTGELFF. Written as DNA, the CDR3 is TGTGCCAGCAGCCTTATGGGGGTAATGAACACCGGGGAGCTGTTTTTT. The gene calls are TRBV7-8 and TRBJ2-2; either TRBD1 or TRBD2 may fit D (5 bases each). The CDR3 runs 16 residues. Germline values: CDR1 SGHVS, CDR2 FQNEAQ. V was cut by 5 bases and J by 1 base, with 14 bases left in between. The full variable domain, in which reference TRBV7-8 and TRBJ2-2 provide the parts outside the CDR3, is GAGVSQSPRYKVAKRGQDVALRCDPISGHVSLFWYQQALGQGPEFLTYFQNEAQLDKSGLPSDRFFAERPEGSVSTLKIQRTQQEDSAVYLCASSLMGVMNTGELFFGEGSRLTVL.